What follows describes a single T cell receptor (beta chain). Its target antigen remains unknown. Qualities for individual bases were not recorded, and no much larger clone is one base off. The cohort was made up of hundreds of healthy bone marrow donors. At the time of sampling, all cohort members were nominally healthy, though unrecorded immune exposures were likely present. The donor tested CMV seronegative and was one of the 352 seronegative cohort members. A peripheral blood sample was provided by each donor, and peripheral blood mononuclear cells were used for TCR beta sequencing. The Qiagen DNeasy Blood Extraction Kit was used to extract genomic DNA from the blood cell samples. The CDR3 contains 15 residues, cysteine and phenylalanine counted. Left in the record is the CDR3 DNA by itself, 45 bases read in frame from the first base. The CDR1 and CDR2 encoded by the germline V gene are SGHTA and FQGNSA. Compared with germline, V lacks 5 bases and J lacks 4 bases; bases without a gene match: 10.

This sample is part of a study of cytomegalovirus exposure and HLA in healthy donors (TCRdb year 2017). In the study overall: According to an earlier analysis of around 600 of the donors, about 179 million T cells yielded 117 million unique TCR beta sequences and around 300 Gb of sequence data. Among around 400 genotyped donors of the cohort, an average of around 220,000 unique TCR beta nucleotide sequences was sequenced per donor, of which about 19% were non-productive. The study was designed to test whether signatures of past pathogen exposure could be identified by cataloging public T cell receptors. The later analysis used no new phenotypic data to find candidate immune exposures, relying instead on TCR beta sequences and their occurrence across donors. To study patterns of TCR occurrence, a later analysis re-analyzed previously published TCR beta repertoires from hundreds of donors and added high-resolution HLA genotyping. The study combined high-throughput TCR immunosequencing, statistical association of individual TCRs with disease status, and machine learning to predict cytomegalovirus infection status. Donor age, sex, ethnicity and CMV serostatus were compiled together with the repertoire data. An earlier analysis of fewer than 700 of the donors applied high-throughput TCR beta sequencing to assess whether each TCR beta V gene segment acted as functional or pseudogenic. All discovery cohort repertoires had been generated on a single sequencing platform. The T cell repertoires of around 730 subjects were profiled by immunosequencing and related to cytomegalovirus serostatus. Typing coverage varied by locus: roughly 620-640 donors for A, B, C, DRB1 and DQB1; roughly 560 for DQA1; around 610 for DPA1; roughly 450 for DPB1. Several DR-DQ haplotypes were handled as single units for association and clustering because linkage in the cohort was strong. HLA typing included class I and class II loci at four-digit resolution. Of the roughly 410 genotyped donors, more than 75% were placed in the genetic ancestry cluster associated with self-reported Caucasian donors. An early release that covered fewer than 800 HLA-typed donors contained approximately 300 gigabases of sequencing data and 80 million or so unique TCR sequences. Besides the first cohort of approximately 710 subjects, a separate validation cohort made up of 120 or so different subjects was used. A later genetic analysis used genome-wide SNP genotypes for about 60% of the roughly 700 donors, treating that subset as a discovery cohort.

The receptor library was made with the immunoSEQ multiplex PCR assay. For the multiplex PCR, a mixture combining 60 forward primers for TCR Vbeta segments and 13 reverse primers for TCR Jbeta segments was used. The CDR3 region of rearranged TCR beta genes was amplified from genomic DNA by a multiplex PCR assay. Amplified TCR beta libraries were sequenced as 87-base-pair reads on the Illumina HiSeq System. Turning to the authors' computational methods: A later analysis counted about 76 million unique TCR beta chains across the 550 to 700 repertoires, and around 9.9 million of these chains were shared by at least two donors. A nearest-neighbor algorithm error-corrected the raw reads and collapsed the reads into unique sequences, merging closely related sequences to remove PCR and sequencing errors. CDR3 sequences were aligned to IMGT reference sequences to assign V, D and J gene segments. For a sequence to be retained, a match of at least six nucleotides was required to both a V gene segment and a J gene segment. A rearrangement was called productive if the CDR3 had no stop codons and remained in frame with V and J, and every other rearrangement was called non-productive. CDR3 was defined according to IMGT convention as the region running from the second conserved V-encoded cysteine to the conserved J-encoded phenylalanine. The earlier analysis of about 560 of the donors excluded any sequence lacking an unambiguous match to a single V gene segment. In an earlier analysis of several hundred of the donors, V segments were called functional above 56.7% productive rearrangements and were called segregating when the between-donor standard deviation exceeded 5%. A statistical classification framework was built for diagnosing cytomegalovirus status from the catalog of TCR beta chain sequences. In a later analysis, TCR nucleotide sequences were compared against IMGT/GENE-DB human TR gene sequences so that V and J genes could be assigned. In a later analysis, CDR3 sequences and most-parsimonious VDJ recombination scenarios were assigned using the TCRdist pipeline. In a later analysis, each TCR beta chain was defined by its CDR3 amino acid sequence together with its V-gene family, and reads without a unique V-gene family were excluded. To address suspected cross-contamination and a sequencing artifact, a later analysis removed 450 to 700 highly shared, low-generation-probability nucleotide sequences. In a later analysis, a clonal expansion index was calculated for each public chain from normalized within-repertoire ranks of inferred template counts. A later analysis computed generation probabilities with a VDJ recombination model fitted to out-of-frame rearrangements, and checked the results against IGoR. A later analysis scored TCR-TCR, TCR-HLA and TCR-CMV co-occurrence with hypergeometric tests, applying a repertoire-size bias correction to TCR pairs. False discovery rates were estimated in a later analysis by permuting HLA or CMV assignments 20 times. In a later analysis, co-occurring TCRs were grouped using DBSCAN, and TCRdist sequence similarity was added for clustering within HLA-allele-positive subsets. Repertoires with fewer than 30,000 or more than 120,000 public chains were left out of co-occurrence clustering, as were a handful of repertoires with anomalous nucleotide sharing. This immuneACCESS table, as held by TCRdb, lists in-frame sequences with V and J called but not all clones. Of the missing ones, under half trace to an unresolved V gene in checked studies; the others have no known cause. V, J and clone size were drawn from that table, and D and trimming were deduced from the DNA. For this sample there are 140,000 to 150,000 clones; 60% to 75% appear just once. About 6.4% of the sample lies in the top ten.

Paper-wide results and their limitations: The classifier was reported to diagnose cytomegalovirus status with high specificity and sensitivity in both the original cohort and the validation cohort. In this cohort, only TCR beta chains were sequenced, and detectable features were limited by the absence of alpha or paired-chain data. At a false discovery rate of 0.05, a later analysis linked some 18,000 TCR beta sequences to specific HLA alleles. According to the authors, the approach could potentially be generalized to other disease states and immunological phenotypes. The study gave a list of under 200 TCR beta chains associated with cytomegalovirus. A further reported finding was that TCR beta sequences accurately predicted the HLA-A and HLA-B alleles for most subjects in the first cohort. Correlated functional status among segregating V segments might reflect linkage disequilibrium, but an unknown experimental factor could not be ruled out. A later genetic analysis associated a missense DCLRE1C variant with V-gene and J-gene trimming of TCR beta chains, and an independent cohort replicated the association. Several of the top co-occurrence clusters appeared to be linked to parvovirus B19, influenza, CMV and Epstein-Barr virus, according to a later analysis. Because some donors lacked HLA typing at each locus, the association tests relied only on the typed subset. The earlier analysis of about 600 of the donors excluded approximately 17 rarely observed V segments, including chromosome 9 orphons, because counts were too low. The 87-base-pair reads could not distinguish some IMGT-functional V segments, including TRBV6-2 and TRBV6-3, so those segments were excluded. In vitro tests confirmed that a few of the cytomegalovirus-associated TCR beta chains recognize cytomegalovirus antigens. When HLA alleles, especially DR and DQ, strongly co-occurred, TCR associations were difficult to assign to individual alleles. An earlier analysis of around 500 of the donors showed that most TCR beta V segments appeared in productive rearrangements either about 90% or about 30% of the time, which broadly matched IMGT annotations. A later analysis found that TCR association rates varied across HLA loci, with DRB1 alleles showing the most associated TCRs and HLA-C alleles the fewest. In a later analysis, HLA-associated TCR beta chains showed more clonal expansion and lower generation probabilities than non-associated chains that were equally common. Sequencing depth was assumed to be roughly uniform across donors in the presence/absence analyses, though that assumption may not hold. In a later analysis, most CMV-associated TCR beta chains were found to appear HLA-restricted, with HLA associations seemingly driven largely by CMV exposure. Most TCR sequences were observed very rarely across donors, whereas some public TCRs were present in many individuals. A group of highly shared sequence variants was considered likely to be a technical artifact of the sequencing pipeline. A later genetic analysis reported fewer N-insertions in productive TCRs among donors in an Asian-associated ancestry cluster than the approximately 670-donor mean. The only immune exposure information available for the cohort was CMV serostatus.

The material sequenced was PBMCs. The chain employs TRBV7-2 and TRBJ2-7, with 8 bases matching TRBD2. The sequence was collected from a young man in good health and CMV-seronegative. In nucleotide form, the sequence is TGTGCCAGCAGCCCCGGACTAGCTGTTGGGTACGAGCAGTACTTC. This sequence encodes CASSPGLAVGYEQYF.